This T cell receptor beta chain was sequenced for a study of T cells in localized non-small cell lung cancer. Findings of the study overall: Heterogeneity remains possible because sequencing was limited to only one tumor region.

About this clone: Its antigen is currently unknown.

Clones were sequenced by immunoSEQ multiplex PCR, and TCRdb holds only the in-frame ones, with some missing. The repertoire holds approximately 35,000 clones, 80% to 95% seen once, with 2.1% in the top ten. V was pared by 0 bases and J by 4 bases, with 8 bases between. Germline loops: CDR1 SGDLS, CDR2 YYNGEE. The CDR3 consists of 14 residues. The material sequenced was peripheral blood, taken before any cancer treatment. This sequence was found in a female donor at least 60 years old with stage I lung adenocarcinoma. This chain connects TRBV9 to TRBJ1-3, with TRBD1 as a possible D gene (5 bases). CDR3 protein: CASSVGGVGNTIYF. The CDR3 DNA reads TGTGCCAGCAGCGTAGGGGGGGTCGGAAACACCATATATTTT.